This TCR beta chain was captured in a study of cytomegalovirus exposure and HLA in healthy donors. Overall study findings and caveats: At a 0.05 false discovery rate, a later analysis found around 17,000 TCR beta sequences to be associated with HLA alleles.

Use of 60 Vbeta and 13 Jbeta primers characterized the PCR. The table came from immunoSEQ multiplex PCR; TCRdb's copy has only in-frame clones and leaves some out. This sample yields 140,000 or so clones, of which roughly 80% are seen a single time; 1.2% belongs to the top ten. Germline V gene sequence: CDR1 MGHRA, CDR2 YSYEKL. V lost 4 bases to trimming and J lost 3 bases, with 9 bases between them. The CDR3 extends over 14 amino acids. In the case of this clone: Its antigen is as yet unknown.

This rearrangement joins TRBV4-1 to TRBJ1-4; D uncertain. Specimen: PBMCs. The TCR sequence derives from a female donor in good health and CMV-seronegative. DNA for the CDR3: TGCGCCAGCAGCCCCCAGGCCCCTAATGAAAAACTGTTTTTT. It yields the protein CASSPQAPNEKLFF.